This T cell receptor (beta chain) was identified during a study of CD8 T cells in Susac syndrome. An amount of RNA that ranged from roughly 0.5 to 1 ug was reverse transcribed with random hexamers. TCRdb re-called the immunoSEQ multiplex PCR reads with MiXCR, one entry per CDR3 protein. The data show under 95,000 distinct CDR3 sequences, just under 95% seen once. This clonotype occurred once. This TCR derives from a human donor with Susac syndrome. The source material was CD4+ T cells from PBMCs.

The CDR3 nucleotides are TGTGCCAGCAGTCCCATCGACAGGGGAGGGGACACAGATACGCAGTATTTT. It codes for CASSPIDRGGDTDTQYF. The chain carries TRBV28 and TRBJ2-3; weak D call: TRBD1 (8 bases). Looked up from germline, CDR1 is MDHEN and CDR2 is SYDVKM. The V gene lost 5 bases and the J gene lost 2 bases, with 20 bases spanning the gap. The length of the CDR3 is 17 residues.